The 24 T cell receptor beta chains below all came from one sample that was sequenced in a study of T cells in women clearing cervical HPV infection. Clones were sequenced by immunoSEQ multiplex PCR, and TCRdb holds only the in-frame ones, with some missing. In total, the table holds about 14,000 clones. Sequencing input: blood buffy coat. These receptors originate from a woman aged 18 to 75 with a cervical HPV16 infection that either progressed to CIN3+ or cleared (not recorded which).

In the case of this clone: The read gets to within 3 residues of the CDR3 end, and the germline J gene fills in the rest. The rearrangement links TRBV20-1 to TRBJ2-1, with 12 bases fitting TRBD2. Germline CDR1 is DFQATT and CDR2 is SNEGSKA (reference sequence). V dropped 5 bases and J dropped 9; count of bases not matched to a gene: 11. This CDR3 is built from 15 residues. The CDR3 loop reads CSAADLAGGLGEQFF. CDR3 DNA (partial): TGCAGTGCTGCTGACCTAGCGGGGGGGCTCGGTGAG.

To note about this clone: Sequencing ends 3 residues short of the CDR3 end; the germline J gene provides the rest. The chain links TRBV10-1 to TRBJ2-3; 7 positions match TRBD1. The junction had 24 bases not matched to a gene; V was cut back by 5 bases and J by 4 bases. This CDR3 is built from 20 residues. Germline assignment: CDR1 WNHNN and CDR2 SYGVQD (reference sequence). This CDR3 is CASSRRRDRPFSPDSDTQYF. The CDR3 bases that were read are TGCGCCAGCAGTCGTCGACGGGACAGACCCTTTTCCCCGGACTCAGATACG.

About this clone itself: The CDR3 end is not reached by the read, which stops 3 residues before it; the germline J gene fills it in. This chain links TRBV28 with TRBJ1-2, with a tentative D call TRBD1 (5 bases). The germline gives CDR1 MDHEN, CDR2 SYDVKM. CDR3 size: 15 residues. CDR3 loop: CASSPRGGGYGGYTF. CDR3 bases read: TGTGCCAGCAGTCCCCGAGGCGGGGGTTATGGAGGC.

About this clone itself: The DNA ends 3 residues before the CDR3 does, and the rest of the CDR3 is filled in from the germline J gene. The V and J genes are TRBV7-6 and TRBJ1-3; TRBD1 agrees at 7 bases. CDR3 length equals 16 residues. CDR1 and CDR2 (germline): SGHVS, FNYEAQ. V lost 4 bases, J lost 0 bases, and 6 bases stayed unmatched. CDR3 sequence: CASSSQGSLSGNTIYF. The CDR3 bases that were read are TGTGCCAGCAGCTCACAGGGGAGCCTCTCTGGAAACACC.

Turning to this clone: The read terminates 3 residues ahead of where the CDR3 ends, so the germline J gene completes it. The rearrangement links TRBV6-1 to TRBJ1-5; possibly TRBD1 for D (5 bases). The CDR3 consists of 14 residues. Trimming removed 4 bases from V and 6 bases from J, with 13 bases in between. Germline CDR1 reads MNHNS; CDR2 reads SASEGT. CDR3 loop: CASSALLQGQPQHF. The covered CDR3 bases are TGTGCCAGCAGTGCGCTTCTCCAGGGTCAGCCC.

In regard to this clone: The CDR3 end is not reached by the read, which stops 3 residues before it; the germline J gene fills it in. The chain employs TRBV5-1 and TRBJ1-1; 8 bases map to TRBD1. V lost 2 bases, J lost 4 bases, and 1 base stayed unmatched. Germline V gene data show CDR1 as SGHRS and CDR2 as YFSETQ. This CDR3 spans 13 amino acids. CDR3: CASSLQGGTEAFF. The sequenced part of the CDR3 DNA is TGCGCCAGCAGCTTACAGGGGGGCACTGAA.

On this clone itself: The missing CDR3 end, 3 residues past where the read stops, is filled in from the germline J gene. The chain recombines TRBV7-8 with TRBJ2-3; 7 bases are shared with TRBD2. After removal of 8 bases from V and 6 bases from J, the junction contained 11 bases not matched to a gene. The CDR3 is 14 amino acids. Per germline, CDR1 SGHVS and CDR2 FQNEAQ. The CDR3 is CASHGGVLVDTQYF. The DNA read from the CDR3 is TGTGCCAGCCATGGGGGGGTTCTTGTTGATACG.

The chain's CDR3 is CASSPKLAADNEQFF. The CDR3 bases that were read are TGTGCCAGCTCACCAAAACTAGCGGCGGACAATGAG. The rearrangement joins TRBV18 to TRBJ2-1; 8 bases match TRBD2. The observed sequence ends 3 residues before the CDR3 terminus, with the missing tail filled in from the germline J gene. CDR3 length: 15 residues. Germline trimming cut 2 bases from V and 5 bases from J; bases unmatched to any gene: 5. Germline CDR1 KGHSH, CDR2 LQKENI.

This clone counts as medium-sized (0.01 to 0.1%) by frequency. Read coverage stops 3 residues before the CDR3 terminus; the germline J gene supplies the remainder. The J gene is TRBJ2-7, the V gene TRBV23-1; D ambiguous. TRBV23-1 is assigned to the ORF class and has an uncertain function. The CDR3 totals 12 residues. V was clipped by 6 bases and J by 2 bases, with 8 bases between them. CDR3 sequence: CASRQTTYEQYF. CDR3 DNA, as far as it was read: TGCGCCAGCAGACAAACAACCTACGAG.

With regard to this clone: The read terminates 3 residues ahead of where the CDR3 ends, so the germline J gene completes it. This rearrangement joins TRBV5-1 to TRBJ2-5; 8 bases map to TRBD1. V gave up 2 bases and J gave up 5 bases; unmatched junction bases: 5. The CDR3 has 14 amino acids. From germline, CDR1 is SGHRS and CDR2 YFSETQ. CDR3 sequence reads: CASSLAGGRETQYF. CDR3 DNA, as far as it was read: TGCGCCAGCAGCTTAGCAGGGGGCAGGGAGACC.

The sequenced CDR3 bases are TGTGCCAGCAGCCCAGATCCCGTCACAGATACG. This encodes CASSPDPVTDT. The full CDR3 protein reads CASSPDPVTDTQYF. This chain links TRBV7-2 with TRBJ2-3, with unresolved D. The CDR3 end is not reached by the read, which stops 3 residues before it; the germline J gene fills it in. CDR3 length: 14 residues. V shed 5 bases and J shed 2 bases, with 11 bases lying between them. The germline V gene has CDR1 SGHTA and CDR2 FQGNSA.

Concerning this clone itself: The CDR3 goes on 3 residues after the read ends, and that part is filled in from the germline J gene. The gene calls are TRBV6-7 and TRBJ2-7; tentatively, D is TRBD1 (5 bases). TRBV6-7 is an ORF, and what it does is uncertain. The germline V and J ends were trimmed by 5 bases and 1 base, with 18 bases remaining between them. The CDR3 extends over 16 amino acids. Partial CDR3 DNA: TGTGCCAGCAGTACCCCAAACGGACACGTTTCCTACGAG. Translation gives CASSTPNGHVSYE. The complete CDR3 protein is CASSTPNGHVSYEQYF.

In regard to this clone: The read ends 3 residues shy of where the CDR3 ends; the end is completed using the germline J gene. The chain joins TRBV5-6 to TRBJ2-7; tentatively, D is TRBD2 (6 bases). From germline, CDR1 is SGHDT and CDR2 YYEEEE. The length of the CDR3 is 12 residues. V was trimmed by 3 bases and J by 6 bases, leaving 10 bases between them. Incomplete CDR3 DNA: TGTGCCAGCAGCTGGGGGGTAGGCGAG. Its protein product is CASSWGVGE. The whole CDR3 region reads CASSWGVGEQYF.

Details on this clone: The CDR3 end falls 3 residues outside the read, so it is completed with the germline J gene. V gene TRBV30 combines with J gene TRBJ2-1; no clear D gene. This CDR3 contains 11 residues. Between the trimmed V and J ends, which lost 8 bases and 6 bases, there was a span of 11 bases. Germline lookup yields CDR1 GTSNPN and CDR2 SVGIG (reference sequence). The sequenced CDR3 bases are TGTGCCACAATCAGAGTCAATGAG. Its translation is CATIRVNE. The CDR3 reads in full as CATIRVNEQFF.

On this clone: The CDR3 end lies 3 residues beyond the end of the read and is filled in from the germline J gene. The rearrangement links TRBV7-2 to TRBJ2-7, with D maybe TRBD1 (6 bases). Germline V gene data show CDR1 as SGHTA and CDR2 as FQGNSA. This CDR3 contains 15 residues. V was cut by 1 base and J by 2 bases, with 12 bases left in between. CDR3 DNA (partial): TGTGCCAGCAGCTTAGGGACAGCCATGACCTACGAG. The encoded protein is CASSLGTAMTYE. The complete CDR3 sequence is CASSLGTAMTYEQYF.

Regarding this clone: The read ends 3 residues early relative to the CDR3; the germline J gene fills the gap. The gene calls are TRBV5-6 and TRBJ1-1; TRBD1 agrees at 8 bases. Germline V gene sequence: CDR1 SGHDT, CDR2 YYEEEE. CDR3 size: 14 residues. V gave up 4 bases and J gave up 3 bases; unmatched junction bases: 5. CDR3: CASSPRTGYTEAFF. The CDR3 DNA, read in part, is TGTGCCAGCAGCCCCCGGACAGGGTACACTGAA.

The CDR3 bases that were read are TGTGCCAGCAGCTTGGGACTAGCGGCGACCTACGAG. This gives the protein CASSLGLAATYE. The whole CDR3 protein reads CASSLGLAATYEQYF. This chain joins TRBV5-6 and TRBJ2-7; 9 bases align to TRBD2. The CDR3 end is not reached by the read, which stops 3 residues before it; the germline J gene fills it in. There are 15 residues in the CDR3. V lost 0 bases to trimming and J lost 2 bases; unmatched junction nucleotides: 3. The germline gives CDR1 SGHDT, CDR2 YYEEEE.

About this clone itself: The CDR3 extends 3 residues past the end of the read, so its final part is completed from the germline J gene. The genes are TRBV6-2 or TRBV6-3 and TRBJ2-3, with D perhaps matching TRBD2 (7 bases). CDR3 size: 15 residues. V was trimmed by 0 bases and J by 2 bases, leaving 9 bases between them. Germline lookup yields CDR1 MNHEY and CDR2 SVGEGT. Partial CDR3 DNA: TGTGCCAGCAGTTACTCGGGGGGGGCCACAGATACG. It yields the protein CASSYSGGATDT. The CDR3 reads in full as CASSYSGGATDTQYF.

With respect to this clone: From the germline J gene comes the end of the CDR3, since the read stops 3 residues before it. The chain is built from TRBV9 and TRBJ1-5, with D possibly matching TRBD1 (5 bases). There are 14 residues in the CDR3. The V end lost 3 bases, the J end lost 1 base, and 8 bases lay between the germline ends. Germline V gene lookup returns CDR1 SGDLS and CDR2 YYNGEE. CDR3 region: CASSAGHSNQPQHF. CDR3 DNA, as far as it was read: TGTGCCAGCAGCGCTGGACACAGCAATCAGCCC.

Remarks on this clone: The read falls 3 residues short of the CDR3 end, and the missing part is taken from the germline J gene. The chain uses TRBV5-1 and TRBJ1-2; the match to TRBD1 covers 9 bases. Germline lookup yields CDR1 SGHRS and CDR2 YFSETQ. The V segment lost 4 bases and the J segment 7 bases; nucleotides outside the gene matches: 11. The CDR3 spans 15 residues. The CDR3 here is CASSPGTGPGGGYTF. The sequenced part of the CDR3 DNA is TGCGCCAGCAGCCCTGGGACAGGGCCCGGAGGTGGC.

CDR3 region: CASSATPNFSYEQYF. Partial CDR3 DNA: TGCGCCAGCAGCGCGACTCCAAACTTCTCCTACGAG. The chain employs TRBV5-1 and TRBJ2-7; D gene ambiguous. The CDR3 is cut off 3 residues early in the read; its end comes from the germline J gene. The CDR3 sequence is 15 residues long. Between the trimmed V and J ends, which lost 4 bases and 0 bases, there was a span of 14 bases. Germline CDR1 is SGHRS and CDR2 is YFSETQ.

Details on this clone: The read ends 3 residues early relative to the CDR3; the germline J gene fills the gap. The J gene is TRBJ2-7, the V gene TRBV7-9, with D maybe TRBD2 (5 bases). This CDR3 region has 14 residues. Looked up from germline, CDR1 is SEHNR and CDR2 is FQNEAQ (reference sequence). V was clipped by 3 bases and J by 5 bases, with 14 bases between them. The CDR3 spells CASSFVAMDHEQYF. Partial CDR3 DNA: TGTGCCAGCAGCTTCGTAGCGATGGATCACGAG.

Regarding this clone: The CDR3 end falls 3 residues outside the read, so it is completed with the germline J gene. The chain combines TRBV18 with TRBJ2-7, with TRBD1 identical over 8 bases. This CDR3 contains 15 residues. V lost 6 bases to trimming and J lost 3 bases; unmatched junction nucleotides: 10. CDR1 is KGHSH, CDR2 LQKENI, per germline. CDR3 DNA (partial): TGTGCCAGCTCGCCAGACAGGGGAAATTACTACGAG. It translates to CASSPDRGNYYE. The full CDR3 protein reads CASSPDRGNYYEQYF.

The part of the CDR3 DNA that was read is TGTGCCTGGAGTGTGGACAGGGGGCAGCCC. Translation: CAWSVDRGQP. The full CDR3 sequence reads CAWSVDRGQPQHF. This chain joins TRBV30 and TRBJ1-5; 10 bases are a match to TRBD1. The CDR3 goes on 3 residues after the read ends, and that part is filled in from the germline J gene. The V segment lost 0 bases and the J segment 7 bases; nucleotides outside the gene matches: 0. The germline CDR1 and CDR2 sequences are GTSNPN and SVGIG (reference sequence). The CDR3 spans 13 residues.